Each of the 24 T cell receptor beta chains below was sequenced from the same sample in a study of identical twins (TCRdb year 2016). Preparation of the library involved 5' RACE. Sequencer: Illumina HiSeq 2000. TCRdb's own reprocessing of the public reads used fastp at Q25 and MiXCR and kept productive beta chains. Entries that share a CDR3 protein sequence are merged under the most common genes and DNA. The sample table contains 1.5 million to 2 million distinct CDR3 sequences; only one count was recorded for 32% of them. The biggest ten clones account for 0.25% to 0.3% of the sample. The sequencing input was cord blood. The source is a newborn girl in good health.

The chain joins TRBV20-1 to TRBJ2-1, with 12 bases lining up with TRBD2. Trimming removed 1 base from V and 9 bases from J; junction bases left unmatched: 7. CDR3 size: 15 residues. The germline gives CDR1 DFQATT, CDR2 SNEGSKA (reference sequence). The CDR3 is CSARVRLAGVGEQFF. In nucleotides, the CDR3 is TGCAGTGCTAGAGTTCGACTAGCGGGGGTAGGTGAGCAGTTCTTC.

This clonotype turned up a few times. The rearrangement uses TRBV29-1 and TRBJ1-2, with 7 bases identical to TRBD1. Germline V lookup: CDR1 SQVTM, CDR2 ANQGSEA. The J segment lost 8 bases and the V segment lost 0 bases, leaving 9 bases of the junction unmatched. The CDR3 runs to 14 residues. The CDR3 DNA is TGCAGCGTTGAAGATATGGGGACAGCGGGGGGCTACACCTTC. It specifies CSVEDMGTAGGYTF.

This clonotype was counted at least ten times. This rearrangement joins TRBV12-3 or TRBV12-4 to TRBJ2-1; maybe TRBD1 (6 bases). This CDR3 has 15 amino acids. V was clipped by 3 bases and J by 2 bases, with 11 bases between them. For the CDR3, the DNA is TGTGCCAGCAGTTTGGCTAGGACAGCCTACAATGAGCAGTTCTTC. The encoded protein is CASSLARTAYNEQFF.

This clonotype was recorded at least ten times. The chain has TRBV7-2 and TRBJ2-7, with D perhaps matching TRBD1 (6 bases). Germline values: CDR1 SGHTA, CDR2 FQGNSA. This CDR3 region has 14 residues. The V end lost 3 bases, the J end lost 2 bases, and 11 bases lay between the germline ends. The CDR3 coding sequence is TGTGCCAGCAGCTTGGACAGAGCTACCTACGAGCAGTACTTC. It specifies CASSLDRATYEQYF.

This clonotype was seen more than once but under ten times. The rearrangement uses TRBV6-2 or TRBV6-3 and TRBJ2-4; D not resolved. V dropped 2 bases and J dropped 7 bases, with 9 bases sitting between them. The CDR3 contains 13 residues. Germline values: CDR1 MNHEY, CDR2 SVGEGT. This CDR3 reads CASSYGYGNIQYF. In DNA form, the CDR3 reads TGTGCCAGCAGTTACGGGTATGGGAACATTCAGTACTTC.

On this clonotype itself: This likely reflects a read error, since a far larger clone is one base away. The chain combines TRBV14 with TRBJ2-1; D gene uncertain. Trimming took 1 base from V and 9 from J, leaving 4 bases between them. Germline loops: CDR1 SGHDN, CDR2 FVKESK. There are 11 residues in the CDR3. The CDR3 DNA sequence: TGTGCCAGCAGCCAAGTCCCTGAGCAGTTCTTC. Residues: CASSQVPEQFF.

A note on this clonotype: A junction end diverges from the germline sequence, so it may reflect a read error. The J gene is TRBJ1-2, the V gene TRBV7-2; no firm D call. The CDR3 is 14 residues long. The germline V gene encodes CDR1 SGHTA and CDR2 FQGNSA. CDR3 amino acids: CASSLAVRYYGHTF. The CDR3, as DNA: TGTGCCAGCAGCTTAGCGGTTAGGTACTATGGCCACACCTTC.

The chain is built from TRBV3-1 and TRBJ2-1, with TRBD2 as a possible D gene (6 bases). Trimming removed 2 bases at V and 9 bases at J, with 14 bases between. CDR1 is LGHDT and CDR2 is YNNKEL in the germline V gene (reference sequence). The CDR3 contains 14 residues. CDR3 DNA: TGTGCCAGCAGCCAATACCACGTCGGGGGTGAGCAGTTCTTC. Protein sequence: CASSQYHVGGEQFF.

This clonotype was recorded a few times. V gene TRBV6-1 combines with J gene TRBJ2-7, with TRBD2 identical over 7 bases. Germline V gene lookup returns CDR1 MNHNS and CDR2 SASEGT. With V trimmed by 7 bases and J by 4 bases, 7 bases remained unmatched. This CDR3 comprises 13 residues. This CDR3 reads CASILGGRYEQYF. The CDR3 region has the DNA TGTGCCAGCATACTCGGGGGGAGATACGAGCAGTACTTC.

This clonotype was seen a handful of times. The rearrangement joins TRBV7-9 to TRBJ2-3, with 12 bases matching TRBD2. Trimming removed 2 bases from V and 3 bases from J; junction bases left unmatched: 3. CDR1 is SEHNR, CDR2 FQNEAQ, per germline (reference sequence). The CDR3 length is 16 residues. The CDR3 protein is CASSLKGTSGTDTQYF. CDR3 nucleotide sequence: TGTGCCAGCAGCTTAAAGGGGACTAGCGGGACAGATACGCAGTATTTT.

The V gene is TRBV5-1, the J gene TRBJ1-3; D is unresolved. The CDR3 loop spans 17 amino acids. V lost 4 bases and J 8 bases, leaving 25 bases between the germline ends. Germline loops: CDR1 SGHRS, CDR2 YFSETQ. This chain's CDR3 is CASSLGATMGYADTIYF. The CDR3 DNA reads TGCGCCAGCAGCCTAGGTGCCACGATGGGTTACGCGGACACCATATATTTT.

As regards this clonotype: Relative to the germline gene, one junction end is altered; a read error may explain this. DNA of the CDR3: TGCAGTGCCGAGAAGGCGGGACAGGCTAATGGAAAACTGTTTTTT. Its translation is CSAEKAGQANGKLFF. The chain combines TRBV20-1 with TRBJ1-4; 8 bases align to TRBD1. This CDR3 spans 15 amino acids. Germline loops: CDR1 DFQATT, CDR2 SNEGSKA (reference sequence).

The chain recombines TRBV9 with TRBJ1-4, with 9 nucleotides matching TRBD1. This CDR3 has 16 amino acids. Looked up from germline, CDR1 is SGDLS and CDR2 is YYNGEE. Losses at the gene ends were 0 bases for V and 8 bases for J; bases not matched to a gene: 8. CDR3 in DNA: TGTGCCAGCAGCGTAGCCCGGGACAGGGATAGCGAAAAACTGTTTTTT. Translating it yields CASSVARDRDSEKLFF. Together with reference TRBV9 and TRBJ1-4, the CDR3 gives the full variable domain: DSGVTQTPKHLITATGQRVTLRCSPRSGDLSVYWYQQSLDQGLQFLIQYYNGEERAKGNILERFSAQQFPDLHSELNLSSLELGDSALYFCASSVARDRDSEKLFFGSGTQLSVL.

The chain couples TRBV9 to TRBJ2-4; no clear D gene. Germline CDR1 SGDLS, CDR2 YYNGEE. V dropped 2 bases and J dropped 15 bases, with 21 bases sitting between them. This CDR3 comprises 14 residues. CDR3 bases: TGTGCCAGCAGCGTTTCTTCGGACGGATTACGTGCGTACTTC. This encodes CASSVSSDGLRAYF.

This chain's CDR3 is CASGLATNEKLFF. CDR3 coding DNA: TGTGCCAGTGGGCTTGCAACTAATGAAAAACTGTTTTTT. The chain joins TRBV6-1 to TRBJ1-4; D remains unclear. The CDR3 loop spans 13 amino acids. V lost 9 bases and J 0 bases, leaving 8 bases between the germline ends. In germline, CDR1 is MNHNS, CDR2 SASEGT.

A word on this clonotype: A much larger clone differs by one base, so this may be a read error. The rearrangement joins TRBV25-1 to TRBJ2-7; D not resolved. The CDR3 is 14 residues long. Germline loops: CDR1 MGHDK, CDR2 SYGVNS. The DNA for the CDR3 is TGTGCCAGCTGTGAGCCAGGCCGTTCCTACGAGCAGTACTTC. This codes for CASCEPGRSYEQYF.

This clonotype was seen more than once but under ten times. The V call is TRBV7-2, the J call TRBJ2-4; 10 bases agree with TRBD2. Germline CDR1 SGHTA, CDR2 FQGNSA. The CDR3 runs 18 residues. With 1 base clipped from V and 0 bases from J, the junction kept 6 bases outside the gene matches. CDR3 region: CASSLVPSGSLAKNIQYF. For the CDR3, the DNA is TGTGCCAGCAGCTTAGTCCCTAGCGGGAGTTTAGCCAAAAACATTCAGTACTTC.

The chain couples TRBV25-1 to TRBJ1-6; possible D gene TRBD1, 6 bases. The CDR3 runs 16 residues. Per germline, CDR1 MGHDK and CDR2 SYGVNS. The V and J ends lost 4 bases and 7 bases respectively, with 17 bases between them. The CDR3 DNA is TGTGCCAGCAGTGGCAGGCCGGGGGCTACAAATTCACCCCTCCACTTT. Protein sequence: CASSGRPGATNSPLHF.

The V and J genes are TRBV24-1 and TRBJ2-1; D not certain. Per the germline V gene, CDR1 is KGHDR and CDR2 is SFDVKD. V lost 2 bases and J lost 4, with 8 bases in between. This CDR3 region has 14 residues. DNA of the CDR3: TGTGCCACCAGTGATTCAGGACGGTACAATGAGCAGTTCTTC. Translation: CATSDSGRYNEQFF.

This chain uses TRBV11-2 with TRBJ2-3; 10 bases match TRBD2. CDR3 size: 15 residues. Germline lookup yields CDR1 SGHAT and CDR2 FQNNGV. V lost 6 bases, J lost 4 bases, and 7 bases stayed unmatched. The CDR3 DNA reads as TGTGCCAGCAGGCGTACTAGCGGGGTCCCAGATACGCAGTATTTT. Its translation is CASRRTSGVPDTQYF.

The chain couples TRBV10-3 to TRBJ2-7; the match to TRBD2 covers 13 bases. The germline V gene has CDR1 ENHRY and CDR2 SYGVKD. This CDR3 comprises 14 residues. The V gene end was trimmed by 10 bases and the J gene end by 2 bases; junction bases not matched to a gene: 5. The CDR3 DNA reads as TGTGCCACCACTACTAGCGGGAGGGCCTACGAGCAGTACTTC. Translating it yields CATTTSGRAYEQYF.

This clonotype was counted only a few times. As DNA, the CDR3 is TGTGCCACCAGTGATTTGCTGATGGATACGCAGTATTTT. Amino acids: CATSDLLMDTQYF. This rearrangement joins TRBV24-1 to TRBJ2-3; D not resolved. Germline V gives CDR1 KGHDR, CDR2 SFDVKD. The CDR3 runs to 13 residues. V lost 0 bases to trimming and J lost 6 bases, with 6 bases between them.

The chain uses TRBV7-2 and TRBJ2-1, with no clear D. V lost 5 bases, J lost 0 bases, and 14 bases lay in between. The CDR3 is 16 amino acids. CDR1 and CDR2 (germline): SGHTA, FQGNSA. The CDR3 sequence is CASSPHPVVSYNEQFF. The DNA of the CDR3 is TGTGCCAGCAGCCCTCATCCGGTAGTCTCCTACAATGAGCAGTTCTTC.

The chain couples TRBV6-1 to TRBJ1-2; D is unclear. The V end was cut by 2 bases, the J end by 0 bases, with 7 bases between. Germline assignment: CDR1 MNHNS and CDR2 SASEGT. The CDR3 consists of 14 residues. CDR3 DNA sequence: TGTGCCAGCAGTGAACGAAGAGCTAACTATGGCTACACCTTC. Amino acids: CASSERRANYGYTF.